Shown below are 14 T cell receptor beta chains from a single sample sequenced in a study of CD8 T cells in ankylosing spondylitis. For these receptors, no antigen is known. MiXCR was run by TCRdb on the 5' RACE reads, yielding one entry per CDR3 protein. The sample consists of hundreds of thousands of distinct CDR3 sequences, about 11% of them appearing once. The study's findings and limits: Within ankylosing spondylitis blood, a TCR beta motif made up of eight highly homologous variants appeared to be characteristic.

Sequences were obtained from blood, either unsorted or a sorted T cell fraction (not recorded which). All receptors derive from a male donor with ankylosing spondylitis.

This chain joins TRBV12-3 or TRBV12-4 and TRBJ2-6; D is possibly TRBD2 (5 bases). The CDR3 contains 17 residues. Trimming took 8 bases from V and 0 from J, leaving 17 bases between them. The CDR3 loop reads CASVTGWGGSGANVLTF. The DNA for the CDR3 is TGTGCCAGCGTTACGGGGTGGGGTGGCTCTGGGGCCAACGTCCTGACTTTC.

The V gene is TRBV4-1, the J gene TRBJ2-7; the match to TRBD2 covers 13 bases. This CDR3 spans 17 amino acids. Germline-derived CDR1 and CDR2 are MGHRA and YSYEKL. After removal of 2 bases from V and 5 bases from J, the junction contained 9 bases not matched to a gene. CDR3: CASSQRITGTSGNEQYF. For the CDR3, the DNA is TGCGCCAGCAGCCAACGCATCACCGGGACTAGCGGGAACGAGCAGTACTTC.

V usage is TRBV5-4 and J usage is TRBJ2-2; no definite D call. Deletions cut 0 bases from V and 0 bases from J, with 9 bases between. Per the germline V gene, CDR1 is SGHNT and CDR2 is YYREEE (reference sequence). The CDR3 runs to 16 residues. CDR3 nucleotides: TGTGCCAGCAGCTTGGTGTGGGTTTCGAACACCGGGGAGCTGTTTTTT. This encodes CASSLVWVSNTGELFF.

The gene calls are TRBV29-1 and TRBJ1-1, with D unresolved. The V end lost 3 bases, the J end lost 7 bases, and 9 bases lay between the germline ends. Germline lookup yields CDR1 SQVTM and CDR2 ANQGSEA. The CDR3 extends over 11 amino acids. The DNA for the CDR3 is TGCAGCGTTGATGACGGGAGTGAAGCTTTCTTT. Translation gives CSVDDGSEAFF.

CDR3 in DNA: TGCAGTGCTGGTCAGACTGATACTGAAGCTTTCTTT. Residues: CSAGQTDTEAFF. The rearrangement joins TRBV20-1 to TRBJ1-1; D gene uncertain. CDR1 and CDR2 from the germline V gene are DFQATT and SNEGSKA (reference sequence). The CDR3 runs 12 residues. V was clipped by 5 bases and J by 5 bases, with 12 bases between them.

This clonotype was observed many times. The V gene is TRBV5-1, the J gene TRBJ2-5; 7 bases map to TRBD1. The V gene end was trimmed by 0 bases and the J gene end by 2 bases; junction bases not matched to a gene: 4. Germline V CDR1 and CDR2: SGHRS, YFSETQ. The CDR3 has 15 amino acids. The CDR3 nucleotides read TGCGCCAGCAGCTTGGGACAGGGTGGACAAGAGACCCAGTACTTC. Translated: CASSLGQGGQETQYF.

The V and J genes are TRBV7-8 and TRBJ1-2; tentatively, D is TRBD1 (6 bases). The V and J ends lost 1 base and 4 bases respectively, with 13 bases between them. Germline V CDR1 and CDR2: SGHVS, FQNEAQ. There are 15 residues in the CDR3. The CDR3 DNA is TGTGCCAGCAGCTTAGTAACAGGGTTTCCCTATGGCTACACCTTC. Translated: CASSLVTGFPYGYTF.

This clonotype was detected only a few times. The junction does not match germline at one end; this may be a read error. The V gene is TRBV7-2, the J gene TRBJ2-4, with TRBD2 identical over 7 bases. This CDR3 has 10 amino acids. Germline loops: CDR1 SGHTA, CDR2 FQGNSA. In DNA, the CDR3 is TGTGCCAGCAGCATAGGGGACTACCAGTTC. Its translation: CASSIGDYQF.

The sample holds a few counts of this clonotype. Here the CDR3 DNA reads TGCAGTGATGAGGGGGTCCCCGGGGAAGCCGGGGAGCTGTTTTTT. Its translation is CSDEGVPGEAGELFF. This chain joins TRBV20-1 and TRBJ2-2; a weak D match, TRBD1 (6 bases). CDR1 and CDR2 from the germline V gene are DFQATT and SNEGSKA (reference sequence). The CDR3 has 15 amino acids. Trimming left V 7 bases short and J 6 bases short, with 21 bases between.

This clonotype was detected ten times or more. This chain joins TRBV10-3 and TRBJ2-5; 7 bases are shared with TRBD1. CDR1 and CDR2 from the germline V gene are ENHRY and SYGVKD. J lost 5 bases, V lost 6 bases, and 6 bases had no gene match. CDR3 length: 13 amino acids. CDR3 DNA: TGTGCCATCAGCCAACAGGGGCCGGAGACCCAGTACTTC. Translating it yields CAISQQGPETQYF.

The genes are TRBV6-1 and TRBJ2-2, with D possibly being TRBD1 (6 bases). Germline assignment: CDR1 MNHNS and CDR2 SASEGT. The V gene lost 6 bases and the J gene lost 9 bases, with 20 bases spanning the gap. CDR3 length equals 15 residues. This chain's CDR3 is CASRQRVRGSWELFF. The CDR3 DNA reads TGTGCCAGCAGACAACGTGTCAGGGGTTCGTGGGAGCTGTTTTTT.

The chain recombines TRBV6-1 with TRBJ1-6, with TRBD1 identical over 7 bases. J lost 2 bases, V lost 6 bases, and 10 bases had no gene match. The CDR3 extends over 17 amino acids. Germline loops: CDR1 MNHNS, CDR2 SASEGT. The CDR3 loop reads CASRPRGQATYNSPLHF. The CDR3 DNA is TGTGCCAGCAGACCACGCGGACAGGCCACCTATAATTCACCCCTCCACTTT.

The table lists this clonotype with many counts. The chain employs TRBV12-3 or TRBV12-4 and TRBJ2-5, with D perhaps assigned TRBD1 or TRBD2 (6 bases each). The ends were cut back, 5 bases at V and 5 bases at J, with 12 bases in the middle. CDR3 length: 13 residues. The CDR3 loop reads CASSRGAQETQYF. The CDR3 nucleotides read TGTGCCAGCAGTAGGGGGGCCCAGGAGACCCAGTACTTC.

This clonotype was recorded a few times. The V gene is TRBV29-1, the J gene TRBJ2-5; perhaps D is TRBD1 or TRBD2 (5 bases each). CDR1 and CDR2 (germline): SQVTM, ANQGSEA. The CDR3 is 13 amino acids. The V end was cut by 5 bases, the J end by 5 bases, with 15 bases between. CDR3: CSVHNDRGETQYF. The CDR3 region has the DNA TGCAGCGTTCATAACGACCGGGGCGAGACCCAGTACTTC. Filled out from reference TRBV29-1 and TRBJ2-5, the complete variable domain reads SAVISQKPSRDICQRGTSLTIQCQVDSQVTMMFWYRQQPGQSLTLIATANQGSEATYESGFVIDKFPISRPNLTFSTLTVSNMSPEDSSIYLCSVHNDRGETQYFGPGTRLLVL.